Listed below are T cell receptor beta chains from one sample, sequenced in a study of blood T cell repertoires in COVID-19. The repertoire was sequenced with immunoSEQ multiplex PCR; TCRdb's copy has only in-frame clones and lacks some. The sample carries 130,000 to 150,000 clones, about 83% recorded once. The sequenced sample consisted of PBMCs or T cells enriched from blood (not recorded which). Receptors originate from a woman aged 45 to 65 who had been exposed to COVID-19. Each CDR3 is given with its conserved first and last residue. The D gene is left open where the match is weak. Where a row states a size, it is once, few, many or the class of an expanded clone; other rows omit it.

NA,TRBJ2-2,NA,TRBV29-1,TGCAGCGGTCGCGAGGAGAACACCGGGGAGCTGTTTTTT,CSGREENTGELFF
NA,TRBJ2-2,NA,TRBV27,TGTGCCAGCAGCAGGGGAACGGGGGAGCTGTTTTTT,CASSRGTGELFF
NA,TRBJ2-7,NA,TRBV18,TGTGCCAGCTCAGCCACCCCTACGGTGACAGGCGAGCAGTACTTC,CASSATPTVTGEQYF
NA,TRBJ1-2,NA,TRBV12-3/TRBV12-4,TGTGCCAGCGGTAGATTCAAGGGCTACACCTTC,CASGRFKGYTF
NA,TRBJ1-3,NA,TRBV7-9,TGTGCCAGCAGCTTAGCGCTCGGGAGAAACACCATATATTTT,CASSLALGRNTIYF
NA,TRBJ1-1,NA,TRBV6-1,TGTGCCAGCAGTCCCAGGGGTATGAACACTGAAGCTTTCTTT,CASSPRGMNTEAFF
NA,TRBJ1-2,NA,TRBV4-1,TGCGCCAGCAGCCAGTTGGTGCAGGGATACTATGGCTACACCTTC,CASSQLVQGYYGYTF
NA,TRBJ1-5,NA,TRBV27,TGTGCCAGCAGTTCCACACCAGCAGGCTCCCCGGTCTCTCAGCATTTT,CASSSTPAGSPVSQHF
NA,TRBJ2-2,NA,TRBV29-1,TGCAGCGTTCCCATAGCGGCCGCCAACACCGGGGAGCTGTTTTTT,CSVPIAAANTGELFF
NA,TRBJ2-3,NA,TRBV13,TGTGCCAGCAGCTCGAGGGGAGGTACAGATACGCAGTATTTT,CASSSRGGTDTQYF
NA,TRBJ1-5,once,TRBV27,TGTGCCAGCAGTTTATTTGCAGCCGCTGGGGGGGCGGGTCAGCCCCAGCATTTT,CASSLFAAAGGAGQPQHF
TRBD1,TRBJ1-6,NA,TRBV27,TGTGCCAGCAGTTCACGGACAGGGACATATAATTCACCCCTCCACTTT,CASSSRTGTYNSPLHF
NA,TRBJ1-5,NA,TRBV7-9,TGTGCCAGCAGCGGAGGTATGAGGGTGGATCAGCCCCAGCATTTT,CASSGGMRVDQPQHF
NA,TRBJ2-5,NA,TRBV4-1,TGCGCCAGCAGCCCCTTCCTGGGGGCTGGTCCAGAGACCCAGTACTTC,CASSPFLGAGPETQYF
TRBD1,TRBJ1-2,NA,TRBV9,TGTGCCAGCAGCTTCGGGACAGCAAACTATGGCTACACCTTC,CASSFGTANYGYTF
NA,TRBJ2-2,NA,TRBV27,TGTGCCAGCAGCCCCCCAGACAGGACGAACACCGGGGAGCTGTTTTTT,CASSPPDRTNTGELFF
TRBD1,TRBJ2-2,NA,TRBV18,TGTGCCAGCTCAAGAACAGGGGACACCGGGGAGCTGTTTTTT,CASSRTGDTGELFF
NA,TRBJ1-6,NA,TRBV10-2,TGCGCCAGCAGCCCTCGGGGGGAGGTTTCACCCCTCCACTTT,CASSPRGEVSPLHF
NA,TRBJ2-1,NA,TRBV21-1,TGTGCCAGCAATCGGGGTAGCGGGGGGAATGAGCAGTTCTTC,CASNRGSGGNEQFF
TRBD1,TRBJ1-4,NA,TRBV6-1,TGTGCCAGCAGTGCATCCCGGGACAGGGCCGTGGCGGCTAATGAAAAACTGTTTTTT,CASSASRDRAVAANEKLFF
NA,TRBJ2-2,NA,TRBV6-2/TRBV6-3,TGTGCCAGCAGCGAGTACACCGGGGAGCTGTTTTTT,CASSEYTGELFF
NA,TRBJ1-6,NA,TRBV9,TGTGCCAGCAGCGTAGAGGACAGTCGAATTTCACCCCTCCACTTT,CASSVEDSRISPLHF
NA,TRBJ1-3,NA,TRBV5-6,TGTGCCAGCAGCTTGGGTCCGGGAGGGCCTGGAAACACCATATATTTT,CASSLGPGGPGNTIYF
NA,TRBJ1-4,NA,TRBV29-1,TGCAGCGTTGGAGAAAGACTGAACGTCGGTGAAAAACTGTTTTTT,CSVGERLNVGEKLFF
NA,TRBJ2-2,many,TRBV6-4,TGTGCCAGCAGTGACTCCGTCACCGGGGAGCTGTTTTTT,CASSDSVTGELFF
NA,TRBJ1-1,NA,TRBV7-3,TGTGCCAGCAGCCCCTGGGGGCTCGGGAACACTGAAGCTTTCTTT,CASSPWGLGNTEAFF
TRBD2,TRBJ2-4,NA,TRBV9,TGTGCCAGCAGCTTCGGACTAGCGGGGATCAAAAACATTCAGTACTTC,CASSFGLAGIKNIQYF
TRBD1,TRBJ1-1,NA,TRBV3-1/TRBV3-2,TGTGCCAGCAGCCCCCCATTAGAGGCCTATGGGGGACAGGCTTTCTTT,CASSPPLEAYGGQAFF
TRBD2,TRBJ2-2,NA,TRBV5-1,TGCGCCAGCAGCTTGGAACTAGCGGGGGGGCTCTCAGCCACCGGGGAGCTGTTTTTT,CASSLELAGGLSATGELFF
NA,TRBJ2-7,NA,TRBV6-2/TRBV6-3,TGTGCCAGCAGTTACTCGACTAGTCTCGTGTTCTACGAGCAGTACTTC,CASSYSTSLVFYEQYF
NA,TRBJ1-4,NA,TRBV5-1,TGCGCCAGCGAATCAGGGAATGAAAAACTGTTTTTT,CASESGNEKLFF
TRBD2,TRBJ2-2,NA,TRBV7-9,TGTGCCAGCAGCTTAGTGGCTAGCGGCCCCCTGGGGGAGCTGTTTTTT,CASSLVASGPLGELFF
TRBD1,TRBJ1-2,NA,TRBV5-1,TGCGCCAGCAGCTTACAGGGGGACTATGGCTACACCTTC,CASSLQGDYGYTF
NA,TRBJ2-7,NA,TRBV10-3,TGTGCCATCAGTGGTGGCCGTGAGCAGTACTTC,CAISGGREQYF
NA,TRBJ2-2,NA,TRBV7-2,TGTGCCAGCAGCTCTACGGCGACTCATTACACCGGGGAGCTGTTTTTT,CASSSTATHYTGELFF
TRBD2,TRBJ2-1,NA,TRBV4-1,TGCGCCAGCAGCGTCACTAGCGGGAGTTTCAATGAGCAGTTCTTC,CASSVTSGSFNEQFF
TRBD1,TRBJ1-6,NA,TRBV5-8,TGTGCCAGCACCCCCTGGAGGGGACAGGGATTCAATTCACCCCTCCACTTT,CASTPWRGQGFNSPLHF
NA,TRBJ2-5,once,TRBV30,TGTAGCCTGGCGGGACAGTACCAAGAGACCCAGTACTTC,CSLAGQYQETQYF
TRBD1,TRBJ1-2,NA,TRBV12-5,TGTGCTAGTGGTTTGGACCCCAGGGGGCCCGGCACCTTC,CASGLDPRGPGTF
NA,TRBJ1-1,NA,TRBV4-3,TGCGCCAGCAGCCAAGATGGTGTCAGGGACACTGAAGCTTTCTTT,CASSQDGVRDTEAFF
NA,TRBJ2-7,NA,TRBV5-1,TGCGCCAGCAGCTCGGCGACATCCCGGAATGGCGAGCAGTACTTC,CASSSATSRNGEQYF